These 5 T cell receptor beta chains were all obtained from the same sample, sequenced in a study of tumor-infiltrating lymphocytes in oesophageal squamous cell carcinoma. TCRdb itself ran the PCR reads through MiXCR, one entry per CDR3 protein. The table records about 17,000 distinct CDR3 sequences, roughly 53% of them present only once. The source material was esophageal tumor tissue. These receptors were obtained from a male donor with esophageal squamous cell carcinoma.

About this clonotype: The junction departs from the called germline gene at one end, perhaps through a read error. The CDR3 reads CASSEGLAGEQFF. The DNA of the CDR3 is TGTGCTAGCAGCGAAGGACTAGCGGGAGAGCAGTTCTTC. This chain connects TRBV7-6 to TRBJ2-1, with TRBD2 matching 12 bases. The CDR3 is made up of 13 amino acids. The germline V gene has CDR1 SGHVS and CDR2 FNYEAQ. The variable domain in full, completed from reference TRBV7-6 and TRBJ2-1, reads GAGVSQSPRYKVTKRGQDVALRCDPISGHVSLYWYRQALGQGPEFLTYFNYEAQQDKSGLPNDRFSAERPEGSISTLTIQRTEQRDSAMYRCASSEGLAGEQFFGPGTRLTVL.

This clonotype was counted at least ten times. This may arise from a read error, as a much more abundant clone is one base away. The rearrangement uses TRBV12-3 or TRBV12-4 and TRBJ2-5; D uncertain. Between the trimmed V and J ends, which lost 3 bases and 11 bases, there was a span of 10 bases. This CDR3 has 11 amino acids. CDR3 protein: CASSLKSEQYF. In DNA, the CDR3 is TGTGCCAGCAGTTTGAAAAGTGAGCAGTACTTC.

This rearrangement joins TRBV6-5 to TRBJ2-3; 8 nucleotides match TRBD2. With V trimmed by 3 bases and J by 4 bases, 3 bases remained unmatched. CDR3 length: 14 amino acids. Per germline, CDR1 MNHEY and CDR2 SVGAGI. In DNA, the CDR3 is TGTGCCAGCAGTTATCGGGGGGGGGCAGATACGCAGTATTTT. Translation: CASSYRGGADTQYF.

The CDR3 here is CASSSGTGNYGYTF. The DNA of the CDR3 is TGTGCCAGCAGCTCCGGGACAGGGAATTATGGCTACACCTTC. The rearrangement uses TRBV11-1 and TRBJ2-1; 9 positions match TRBD1. The J call is doubtful: the DNA matches TRBJ1-2 better. The CDR3 has 14 amino acids. In germline, CDR1 is SGHAT, CDR2 FQDESV (reference sequence).

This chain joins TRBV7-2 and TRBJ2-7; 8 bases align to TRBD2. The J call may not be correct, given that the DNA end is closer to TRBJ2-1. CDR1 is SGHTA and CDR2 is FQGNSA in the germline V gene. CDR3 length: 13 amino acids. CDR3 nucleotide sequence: TGTGCCAGCAGCTTAGTAGCGGGAAATGAGCAGTTCTTC. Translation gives CASSLVAGNEQFF.